The following is a TCR beta chain sequence with its context. Antigen unknown. CDR3 length: 15 residues. The germline gives CDR1 KGHSH, CDR2 LQKENI. Trimming removed 3 bases at V and 5 bases at J, with 16 bases between. These data belong to a study of cytomegalovirus exposure and HLA in healthy donors. Looking at the study overall: The approximately 130 validation repertoires matched the approximately 700 first-cohort repertoires in platform, a later analysis reported.

Study-wide findings and caveats: The tendency of first-cohort TCR clusters to co-occur in the 120 or so validation repertoires was the finding of a later analysis. Overall, approximately 150 TCR beta chains were annotated as cytomegalovirus-associated.

Produced via immunoSEQ multiplex PCR; TCRdb's table is partial and in-frame only. The sample consists of about 330,000 clones, 86% of them appearing once. Sequenced input: PBMCs. This clonotype was sampled from a woman between 18 and 30 years old in good health and CMV-seronegative. V usage is TRBV18 and J usage is TRBJ1-1; D not certain. As DNA, the CDR3 is TGTGCCAGCTCACCTCGCGGGGATCCGATGACTGAAGCTTTCTTT. Translation: CASSPRGDPMTEAFF.